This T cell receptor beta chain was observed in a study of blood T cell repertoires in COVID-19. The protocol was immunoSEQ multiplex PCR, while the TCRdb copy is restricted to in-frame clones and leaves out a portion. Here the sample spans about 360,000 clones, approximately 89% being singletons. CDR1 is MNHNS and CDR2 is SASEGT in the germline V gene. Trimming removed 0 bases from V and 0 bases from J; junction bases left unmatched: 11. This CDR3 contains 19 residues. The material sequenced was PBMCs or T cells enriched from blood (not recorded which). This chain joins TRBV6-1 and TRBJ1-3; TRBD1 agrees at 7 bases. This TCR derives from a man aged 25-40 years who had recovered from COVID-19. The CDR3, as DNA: TGTGCCAGCAGTGAAGCGCTCTGGGACAGAAAGACCTCTGGAAACACCATATATTTT. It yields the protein CASSEALWDRKTSGNTIYF.